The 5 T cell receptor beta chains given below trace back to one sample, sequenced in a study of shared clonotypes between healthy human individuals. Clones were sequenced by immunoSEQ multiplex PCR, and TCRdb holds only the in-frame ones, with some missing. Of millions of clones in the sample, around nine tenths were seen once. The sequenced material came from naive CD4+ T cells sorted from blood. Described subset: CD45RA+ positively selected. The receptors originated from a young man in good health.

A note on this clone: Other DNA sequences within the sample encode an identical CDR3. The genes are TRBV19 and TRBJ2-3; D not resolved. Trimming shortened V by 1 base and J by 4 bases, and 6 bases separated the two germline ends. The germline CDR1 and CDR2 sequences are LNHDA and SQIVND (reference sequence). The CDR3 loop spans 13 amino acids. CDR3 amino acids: CASSIVPPDTQYF. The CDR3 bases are TGTGCCAGTAGTATAGTACCCCCAGATACGCAGTATTTT.

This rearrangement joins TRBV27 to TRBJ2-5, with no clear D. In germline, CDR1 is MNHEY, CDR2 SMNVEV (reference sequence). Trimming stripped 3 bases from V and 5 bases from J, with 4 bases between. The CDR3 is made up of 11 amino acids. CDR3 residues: CASSFWETQYF. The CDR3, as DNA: TGTGCCAGCAGTTTCTGGGAGACCCAGTACTTC.

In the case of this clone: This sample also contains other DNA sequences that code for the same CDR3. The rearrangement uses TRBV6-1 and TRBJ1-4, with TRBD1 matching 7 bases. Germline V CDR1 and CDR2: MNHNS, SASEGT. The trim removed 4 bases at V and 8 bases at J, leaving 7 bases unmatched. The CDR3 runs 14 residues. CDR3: CASSGQGVGEKLFF. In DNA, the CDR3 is TGTGCCAGCAGTGGACAGGGAGTTGGGGAAAAACTGTTTTTT.

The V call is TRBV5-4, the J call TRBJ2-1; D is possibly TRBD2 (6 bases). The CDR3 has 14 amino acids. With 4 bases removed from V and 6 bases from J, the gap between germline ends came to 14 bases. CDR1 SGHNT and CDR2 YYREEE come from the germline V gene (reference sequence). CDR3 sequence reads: CASSPRDSPNEQFF. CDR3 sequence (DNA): TGTGCCAGCAGCCCCCGGGACTCCCCCAATGAGCAGTTCTTC.

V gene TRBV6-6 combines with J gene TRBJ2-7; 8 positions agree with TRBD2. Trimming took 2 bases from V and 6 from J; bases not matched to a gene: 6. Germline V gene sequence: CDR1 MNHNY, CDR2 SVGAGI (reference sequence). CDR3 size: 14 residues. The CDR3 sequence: CASSYGTSRLEQYF. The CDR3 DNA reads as TGTGCCAGCAGTTACGGGACTAGTCGTCTCGAGCAGTACTTC.